This TCR beta chain originates from a study of T cell repertoires in cytomegalovirus infection. Overall study context: Public TCR beta signatures indicated both CMV infection and matching HLA type.

This CDR3 comprises 14 residues. V lost 1 base to trimming and J lost 1 base, with 7 bases between them. Per germline, CDR1 MGHRA and CDR2 YSYEKL. TCRdb reanalysed the reads using MiXCR and keeps one entry per CDR3 protein. Among 500,000 to 600,000 distinct CDR3 sequences listed, more than 15% were seen once. This clonotype was picked up a small number of times. This receptor was taken from a human donor in good health (CMV status not recorded). Some clones in this sample may be carry-over from other donors' samples. The chain has TRBV4-1 and TRBJ1-2; D remains unclear. What was sequenced was CD8+ T cells from PBMCs. The CDR3 region is CASSQVRDNYGYTF. The DNA of the CDR3 is TGCGCCAGCAGCCAAGTCCGCGATAACTATGGCTACACCTTC.